This TCR beta chain is from a study of blood T cell repertoires in COVID-19. Study at large: The cDNA or gDNA used as material had been derived from T cells, B-cell-depleted T cells, or PBMCs.

TCRdb's table, derived via immunoSEQ multiplex PCR, lists solely in-frame clones and lacks some. Of tens of thousands of clones listed, just over 85% are singletons. CDR1 and CDR2 (germline): SEHNR, FQNEAQ (reference sequence). V gave up 5 bases and J gave up 2 bases, with 13 bases separating them. CDR3 size: 14 residues. This receptor was taken from a woman between 65 and 79 years old with acute or convalescent COVID-19. Sequenced input: peripheral blood. This chain connects TRBV7-9 to TRBJ2-7; D is perhaps TRBD1 (6 bases). The CDR3 DNA sequence: TGTGCCAGCAGCCTCACTGGGGGCACCTACGAGCAGTACTTC. This sequence encodes CASSLTGGTYEQYF.